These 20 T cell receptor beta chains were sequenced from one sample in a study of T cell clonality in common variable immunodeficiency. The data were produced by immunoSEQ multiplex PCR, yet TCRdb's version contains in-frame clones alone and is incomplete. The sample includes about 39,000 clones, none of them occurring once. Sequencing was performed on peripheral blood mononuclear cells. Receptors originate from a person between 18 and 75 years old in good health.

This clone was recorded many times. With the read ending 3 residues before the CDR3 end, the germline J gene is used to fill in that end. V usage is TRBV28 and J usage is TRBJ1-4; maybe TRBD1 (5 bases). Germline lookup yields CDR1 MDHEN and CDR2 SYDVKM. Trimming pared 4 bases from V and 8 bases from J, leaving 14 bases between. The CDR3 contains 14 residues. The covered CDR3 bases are TGTGCCAGCAGTTCCGGGGCCGGGGGGGAAAAA. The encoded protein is CASSSGAGGEK. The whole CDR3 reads CASSSGAGGEKLFF.

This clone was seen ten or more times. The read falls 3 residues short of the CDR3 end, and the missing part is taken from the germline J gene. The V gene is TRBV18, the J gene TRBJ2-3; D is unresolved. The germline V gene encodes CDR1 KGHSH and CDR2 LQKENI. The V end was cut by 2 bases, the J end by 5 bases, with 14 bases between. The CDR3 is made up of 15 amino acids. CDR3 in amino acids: CASSPLVLSGDTQYF. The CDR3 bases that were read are TGTGCCAGCTCACCATTGGTCCTCTCGGGAGATACG.

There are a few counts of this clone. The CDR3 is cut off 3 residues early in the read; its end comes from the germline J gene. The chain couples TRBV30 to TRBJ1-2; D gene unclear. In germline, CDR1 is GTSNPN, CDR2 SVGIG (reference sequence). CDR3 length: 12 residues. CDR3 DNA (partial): TGTGCCTGGAGTGTGGGCAGTCCCGAC. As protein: CAWSVGSPD. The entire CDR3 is CAWSVGSPDYTF.

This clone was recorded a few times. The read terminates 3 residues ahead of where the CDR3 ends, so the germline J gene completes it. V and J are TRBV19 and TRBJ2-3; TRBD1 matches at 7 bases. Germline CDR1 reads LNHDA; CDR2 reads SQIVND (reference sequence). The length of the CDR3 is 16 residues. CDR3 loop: CASSGLGTGVGQPQYF. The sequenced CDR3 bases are TGTGCCAGTAGTGGCCTGGGCACAGGGGTGGGTCAGCCG.

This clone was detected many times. CDR3: CASDILGSPQHF. Incomplete CDR3 DNA: TGTGCCTCGGATATCCTGGGCAGTCCC. V usage is TRBV30 and J usage is TRBJ1-5; the D is unclear. Sequencing ends 3 residues short of the CDR3 end; the germline J gene provides the rest. This CDR3 is 12 amino acids long. CDR1 is GTSNPN and CDR2 is SVGIG in the germline V gene (reference sequence).

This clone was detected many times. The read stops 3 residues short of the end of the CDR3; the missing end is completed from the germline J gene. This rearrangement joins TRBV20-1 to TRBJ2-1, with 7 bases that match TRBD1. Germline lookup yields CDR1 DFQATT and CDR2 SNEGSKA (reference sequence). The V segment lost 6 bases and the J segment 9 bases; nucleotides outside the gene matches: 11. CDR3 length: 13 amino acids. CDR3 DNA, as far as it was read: TGCAGTGCGATTGACAGGGCTACCGGTGAG. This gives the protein CSAIDRATGE. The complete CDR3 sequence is CSAIDRATGEQFF.

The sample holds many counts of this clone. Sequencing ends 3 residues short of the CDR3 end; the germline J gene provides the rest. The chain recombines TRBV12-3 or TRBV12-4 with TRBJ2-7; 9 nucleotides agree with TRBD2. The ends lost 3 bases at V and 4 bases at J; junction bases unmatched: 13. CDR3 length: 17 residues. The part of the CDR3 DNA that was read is TGTGCCAGCAGTTTTTCTTCGGGGCTAGCGGGACGTTACGAG. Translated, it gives CASSFSSGLAGRYE. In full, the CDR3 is CASSFSSGLAGRYEQYF.

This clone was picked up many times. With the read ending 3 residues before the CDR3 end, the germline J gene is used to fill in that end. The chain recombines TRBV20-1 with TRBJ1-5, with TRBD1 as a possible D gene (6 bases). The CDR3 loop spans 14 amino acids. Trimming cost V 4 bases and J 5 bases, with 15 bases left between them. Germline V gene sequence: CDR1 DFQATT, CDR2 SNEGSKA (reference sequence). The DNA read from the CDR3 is TGCAGTGCTACCGACCAGGGGTCAGATCAGCCC. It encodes CSATDQGSDQP. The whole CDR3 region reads CSATDQGSDQPQHF.

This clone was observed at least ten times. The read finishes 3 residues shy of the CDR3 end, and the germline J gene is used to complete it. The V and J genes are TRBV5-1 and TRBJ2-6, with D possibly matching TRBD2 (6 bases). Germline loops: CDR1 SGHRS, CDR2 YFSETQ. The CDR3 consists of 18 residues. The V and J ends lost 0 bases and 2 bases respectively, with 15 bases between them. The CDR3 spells CASSLGDFRGPGANVLTF. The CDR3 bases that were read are TGCGCCAGCAGCTTGGGGGACTTTCGCGGACCTGGGGCCAACGTC. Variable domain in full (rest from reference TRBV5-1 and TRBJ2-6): KAGVTQTPRYLIKTRGQQVTLSCSPISGHRSVSWYQQTPGQGLQFLFEYFSETQRNKGNFPGRFSGRQFSNSRSEMNVSTLELGDSALYLCASSLGDFRGPGANVLTFGAGSRLTVL.

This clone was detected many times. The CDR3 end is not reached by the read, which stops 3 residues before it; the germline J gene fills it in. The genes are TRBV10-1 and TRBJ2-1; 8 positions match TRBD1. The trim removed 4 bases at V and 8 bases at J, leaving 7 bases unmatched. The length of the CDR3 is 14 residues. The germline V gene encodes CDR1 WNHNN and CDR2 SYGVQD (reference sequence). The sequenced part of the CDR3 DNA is TGCGCCAGCAGTGGCCGGACAGGGTCATATGAG. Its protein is CASSGRTGSYE. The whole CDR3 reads CASSGRTGSYEQFF.

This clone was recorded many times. The DNA read from the CDR3 is TGTGCCAGCAGTTTCCTAGGACTAGACAATGAG. Translated: CASSFLGLDNE. The entire CDR3 sequence reads CASSFLGLDNEQFF. The rearrangement uses TRBV28 and TRBJ2-1; 7 bases map to TRBD2. The CDR3 end falls 3 residues outside the read, so it is completed with the germline J gene. This CDR3 has 14 amino acids. Germline loops: CDR1 MDHEN, CDR2 SYDVKM. Losses at the gene ends were 3 bases for V and 5 bases for J; bases not matched to a gene: 4. The complete variable domain, with remaining parts taken from reference TRBV28 and TRBJ2-1, reads DVKVTQSSRYLVKRTGEKVFLECVQDMDHENMFWYRQDPGLGLRLIYFSYDVKMKEKGDIPEGYSVSREKKERFSLILESASTNQTSMYLCASSFLGLDNEQFFGPGTRLTVL.

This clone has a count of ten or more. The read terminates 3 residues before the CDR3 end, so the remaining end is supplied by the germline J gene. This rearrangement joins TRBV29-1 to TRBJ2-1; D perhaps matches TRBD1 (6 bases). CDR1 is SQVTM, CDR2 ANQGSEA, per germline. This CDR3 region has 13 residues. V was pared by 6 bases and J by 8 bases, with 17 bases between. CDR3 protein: CSVTKNRVDEQFF. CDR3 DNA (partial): TGCAGCGTCACCAAGAACAGGGTCGATGAG.

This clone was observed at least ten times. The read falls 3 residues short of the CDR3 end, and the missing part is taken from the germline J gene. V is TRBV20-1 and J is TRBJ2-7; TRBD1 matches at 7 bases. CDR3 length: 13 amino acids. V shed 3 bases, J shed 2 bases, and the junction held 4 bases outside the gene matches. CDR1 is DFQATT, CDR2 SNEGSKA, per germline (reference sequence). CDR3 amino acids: CSASRDSTYEQYF. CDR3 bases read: TGCAGTGCTAGCCGGGACAGCACCTACGAG.

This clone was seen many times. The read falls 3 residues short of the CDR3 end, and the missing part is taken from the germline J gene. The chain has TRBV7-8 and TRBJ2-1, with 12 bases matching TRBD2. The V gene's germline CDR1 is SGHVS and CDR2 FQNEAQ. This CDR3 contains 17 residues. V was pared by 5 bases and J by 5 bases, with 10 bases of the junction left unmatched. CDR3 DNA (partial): TGTGCCAGCAGCCCTGTTCCCGGACTAGCGGGAAACAATGAG. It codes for CASSPVPGLAGNNE. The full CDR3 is CASSPVPGLAGNNEQFF. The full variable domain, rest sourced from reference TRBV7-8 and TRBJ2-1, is GAGVSQSPRYKVAKRGQDVALRCDPISGHVSLFWYQQALGQGPEFLTYFQNEAQLDKSGLPSDRFFAERPEGSVSTLKIQRTQQEDSAVYLCASSPVPGLAGNNEQFFGPGTRLTVL.

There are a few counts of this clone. The CDR3 DNA, read in part, is TGTGCCAGCTCACCTCAGGGGAGGGTCAATCAGCCG. Amino acids: CASSPQGRVNQP. The CDR3 as a whole reads CASSPQGRVNQPQYF. The chain combines TRBV18 with TRBJ2-3; tentatively, D is TRBD2 (7 bases). The missing CDR3 end, 3 residues past where the read stops, is filled in from the germline J gene. Germline-derived CDR1 and CDR2 are KGHSH and LQKENI. CDR3 length: 15 amino acids.

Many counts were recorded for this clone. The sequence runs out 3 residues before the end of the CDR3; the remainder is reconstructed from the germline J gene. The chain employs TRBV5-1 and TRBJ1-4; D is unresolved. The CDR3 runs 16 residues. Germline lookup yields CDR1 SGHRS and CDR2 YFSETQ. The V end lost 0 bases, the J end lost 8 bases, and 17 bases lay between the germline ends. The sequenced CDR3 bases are TGCGCCAGCAGCTTGGGGCGTGGGAGCGGGTTGGAAAAA. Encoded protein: CASSLGRGSGLEK. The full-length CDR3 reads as CASSLGRGSGLEKLFF.

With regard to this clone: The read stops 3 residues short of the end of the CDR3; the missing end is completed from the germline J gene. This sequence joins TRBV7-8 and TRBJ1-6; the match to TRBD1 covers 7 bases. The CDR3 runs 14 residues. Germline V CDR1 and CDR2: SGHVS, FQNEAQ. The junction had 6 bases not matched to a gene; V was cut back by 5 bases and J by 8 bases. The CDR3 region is CASSPDRADSPLHF. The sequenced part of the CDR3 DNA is TGTGCCAGCAGCCCCGACAGGGCAGATTCACCC.

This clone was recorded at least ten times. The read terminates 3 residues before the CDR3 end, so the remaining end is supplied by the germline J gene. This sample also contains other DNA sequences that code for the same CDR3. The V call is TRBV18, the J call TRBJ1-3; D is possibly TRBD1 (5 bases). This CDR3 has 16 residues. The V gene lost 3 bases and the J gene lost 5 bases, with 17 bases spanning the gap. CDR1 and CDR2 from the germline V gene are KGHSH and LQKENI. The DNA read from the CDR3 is TGTGCCAGCTCACCCGCGGGGCGGGTAAACAGAAACACC. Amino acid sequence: CASSPAGRVNRNT. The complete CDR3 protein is CASSPAGRVNRNTIYF.

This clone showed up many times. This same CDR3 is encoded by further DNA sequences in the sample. The part of the CDR3 DNA that was read is TGCAGTGCCCGGACAGGGGGCGACTATGGC. Its translation is CSARTGGDYG. The entire CDR3 is CSARTGGDYGYTF. This chain connects TRBV20-1 to TRBJ1-2; 11 bases agree with TRBD1. The read terminates 3 residues before the CDR3 end, so the remaining end is supplied by the germline J gene. CDR3 size: 13 residues. The V gene end was trimmed by 6 bases and the J gene end by 3 bases; junction bases not matched to a gene: 3. Germline V gene data show CDR1 as DFQATT and CDR2 as SNEGSKA (reference sequence).

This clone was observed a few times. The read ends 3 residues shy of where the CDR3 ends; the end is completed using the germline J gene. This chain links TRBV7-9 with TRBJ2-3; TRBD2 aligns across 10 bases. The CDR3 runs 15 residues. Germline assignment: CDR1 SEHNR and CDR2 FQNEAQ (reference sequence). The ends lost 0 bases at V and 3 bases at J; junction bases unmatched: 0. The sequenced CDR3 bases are TGTGCCAGCAGCTTAGCTAGCGGGAGGACAGATACG. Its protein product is CASSLASGRTDT. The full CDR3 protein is CASSLASGRTDTQYF.